This is a list of T cell receptor beta chains from one sample in a study of early T cells in non-severe SARS-CoV-2 infection. One entry per CDR3 protein results from TCRdb running MiXCR on the 5' RACE reads. Altogether about 55,000 distinct CDR3 sequences are present, around 12% being singletons, with the ten largest covering around 1.4%. The sequenced sample was whole blood. The receptors were gathered from an adult who was a healthcare worker with PCR-confirmed SARS-CoV-2 infection or an uninfected control (not recorded which). The CDR3 runs from the conserved cysteine through the conserved F or W. D genes are given only for firm matches. Only part of the rows carry a size: once, few, many, or a class if the clone is expanded.

v_gene	len	abundance	j_gene	d_gene	CDR3aa	CDR3nt
TRBV19	11	few	TRBJ2-4	NA	CASSIGNIQYF	TGTGCCAGTAGTATCGGTAACATTCAGTACTTC
TRBV7-2	16	few	TRBJ2-7	TRBD2	CASSFFAGGTSYEQYF	TGTGCCAGCAGCTTCTTCGCGGGGGGCACCTCCTACGAGCAGTACTTC
TRBV7-2	15	NA	TRBJ2-5	NA	CASSLVWGPRETQYF	TGTGCCAGCAGCTTAGTGTGGGGCCCTCGGGAGACCCAGTACTTC
TRBV7-3	14	many	TRBJ2-3	NA	CASSSLKGADTQYF	TGTGCCAGCAGCTCGCTTAAGGGGGCAGATACGCAGTATTTT
TRBV18	17	many	TRBJ2-7	TRBD1	CASSKGGGTGEYYEQYF	TGTGCCAGCTCGAAAGGAGGTGGTACAGGGGAATACTACGAGCAGTACTTC
TRBV5-5	14	few	TRBJ1-1	NA	CASSSTGVNTEAFF	TGTGCCAGCAGCTCGACTGGGGTGAACACTGAAGCTTTCTTT
TRBV11-2	16	few	TRBJ2-3	TRBD2	CASSRLAGGYTDTQYF	TGTGCCAGCAGCCGACTAGCGGGGGGTTACACAGATACGCAGTATTTT
TRBV5-1	13	NA	TRBJ2-5	NA	CASRSTGAETQYF	TGCGCCAGCAGATCGACAGGTGCGGAGACCCAGTACTTC
TRBV10-3	13	NA	TRBJ1-1	NA	CAISEVVRAEAFF	TGTGCCATCAGTGAGGTGGTTCGCGCTGAAGCTTTCTTT
TRBV20-1	14	NA	TRBJ1-2	NA	CSARAGEVSYGYTF	TGCAGTGCTAGAGCTGGTGAAGTCAGCTATGGCTACACCTTC
TRBV6-1	15	many	TRBJ1-5	NA	CASSEIWSLNQPQHF	TGTGCCAGCAGTGAAATTTGGTCCCTAAATCAGCCCCAGCATTTT
TRBV20-1	11	NA	TRBJ1-4	NA	CSARSGEKLFF	TGCAGTGCTAGGTCGGGGGAAAAACTGTTTTTT
TRBV29-1	13	few	TRBJ2-7	TRBD2	CSVLTSGVYEQYF	TGCAGCGTTCTAACTAGCGGGGTTTACGAGCAGTACTTC
TRBV7-8	15	few	TRBJ2-7	TRBD2	CASSSPTSGNYEQYF	TGTGCCAGCAGCTCACCGACTAGCGGGAACTACGAGCAGTACTTC
TRBV7-9	14	few	TRBJ1-5	NA	CASSPDGEVQPQHF	TGTGCCAGCAGCCCAGACGGAGAAGTTCAGCCCCAGCATTTT
TRBV18	17	many	TRBJ2-3	TRBD2	CASSRGLAGDLTDTQYF	TGTGCCAGCTCACGAGGACTAGCGGGCGACCTCACAGATACGCAGTATTTT
TRBV20-1	16	many	TRBJ2-1	NA	CSARDPVSGTYNEQFF	TGCAGTGCTAGAGATCCGGTATCTGGGACCTACAATGAGCAGTTCTTC
TRBV6-5	13	few	TRBJ1-2	TRBD1	CASTAGTAYGYTF	TGTGCCAGCACCGCCGGGACAGCTTATGGCTACACCTTC
TRBV6-6	13	few	TRBJ1-1	NA	CASSYFPDTEAFF	TGTGCCAGCAGTTACTTCCCGGACACTGAAGCTTTCTTT
TRBV4-1	15	few	TRBJ1-2	NA	CASSQESAANYGYTF	TGCGCCAGCAGCCAAGAGTCGGCAGCTAACTATGGCTACACCTTC
TRBV15	16	NA	TRBJ2-7	TRBD1	CATSRDFGTGSYEQYF	TGTGCCACCAGCAGAGATTTTGGGACAGGGTCCTACGAGCAGTACTTC
TRBV11-3	18	many	TRBJ2-5	TRBD2	CASSLAPGTSGVQETQYF	TGTGCCAGCAGCTTGGCCCCAGGGACTAGCGGGGTTCAAGAGACCCAGTACTTC
TRBV3-1	14	NA	TRBJ2-1	TRBD2	CASSQGEGGIEQFF	TGTGCCAGCAGCCAAGGGGAGGGCGGGATTGAGCAGTTCTTC
TRBV3-1	14	NA	TRBJ2-7	TRBD1	CASGDRASSYEQYF	TGTGCCAGTGGGGACAGGGCAAGCTCCTACGAGCAGTACTTC
TRBV6-2/TRBV6-3	15	NA	TRBJ2-1	TRBD2	CASSYYSGGVGEQFF	TGTGCCAGCAGTTACTATAGCGGGGGGGTAGGTGAGCAGTTCTTC
TRBV6-5	11	few	TRBJ1-2	NA	CASSTEYGYTF	TGTGCCAGCAGCACGGAGTATGGCTACACCTTC
TRBV10-2	11	few	TRBJ1-2	NA	CASSADYGYTF	TGCGCCAGCAGTGCAGACTATGGCTACACCTTC
TRBV7-9	14	few	TRBJ2-7	NA	CASSDDMTSYEQYF	TGTGCCAGCAGCGACGATATGACATCCTACGAGCAGTACTTC
TRBV3-1	16	many	TRBJ1-2	NA	CASSQDLVGASSGYTF	TGTGCCAGCAGCCAAGATCTTGTCGGGGCGTCGAGTGGCTACACCTTC
TRBV6-4	14	NA	TRBJ1-5	TRBD1	CVSRLDRGTEPQHF	TGTGTCAGCAGATTGGACAGGGGGACTGAGCCCCAGCATTTT
TRBV6-2/TRBV6-3	14	few	TRBJ2-5	NA	CASRDLGRGETQYF	TGTGCCAGCAGAGACCTGGGACGGGGGGAGACCCAGTACTTC
TRBV6-6	14	few	TRBJ2-7	TRBD1	CASTLTGESYEQYF	TGTGCCAGCACCCTGACAGGGGAATCCTACGAGCAGTACTTC